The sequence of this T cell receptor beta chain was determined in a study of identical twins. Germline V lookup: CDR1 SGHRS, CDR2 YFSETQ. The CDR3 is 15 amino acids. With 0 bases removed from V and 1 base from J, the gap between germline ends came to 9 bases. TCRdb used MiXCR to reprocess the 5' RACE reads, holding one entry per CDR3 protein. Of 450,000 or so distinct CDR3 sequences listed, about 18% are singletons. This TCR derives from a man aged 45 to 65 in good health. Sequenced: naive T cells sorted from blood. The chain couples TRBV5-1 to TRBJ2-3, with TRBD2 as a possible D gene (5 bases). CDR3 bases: TGCGCCAGCAGCTTGGAGCGGCAGGGCACAGATACGCAGTATTTT. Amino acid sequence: CASSLERQGTDTQYF.